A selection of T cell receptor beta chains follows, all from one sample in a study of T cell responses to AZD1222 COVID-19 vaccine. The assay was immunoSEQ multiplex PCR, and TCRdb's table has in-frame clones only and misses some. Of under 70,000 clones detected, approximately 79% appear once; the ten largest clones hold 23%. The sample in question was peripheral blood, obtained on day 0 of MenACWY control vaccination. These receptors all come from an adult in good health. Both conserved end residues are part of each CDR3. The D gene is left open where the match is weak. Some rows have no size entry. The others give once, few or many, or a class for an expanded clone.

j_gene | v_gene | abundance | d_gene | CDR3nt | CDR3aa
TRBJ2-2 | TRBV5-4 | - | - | TGTGCCAGCAGCTTGGGAGGGAATACCGGGGAGCTGTTTTTT | CASSLGGNTGELFF
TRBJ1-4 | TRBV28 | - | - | TGTGCCACCAAAGGGGGGGGCTCTAATGAAAAACTGTTTTTT | CATKGGGSNEKLFF
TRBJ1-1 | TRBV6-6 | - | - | TGTGCCAGCAGTTACGCCAGGGGTGACACTGAAGCTTTCTTT | CASSYARGDTEAFF
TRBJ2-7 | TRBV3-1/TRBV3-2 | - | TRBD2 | TGTGCCAGCAGCCAACTACGGCTAGCGGGGCACGAGCAGTACTTC | CASSQLRLAGHEQYF
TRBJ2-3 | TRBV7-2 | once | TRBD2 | TGTGCCAGCAGCTCTACTAGCGGTTCAGATACGCAGTATTTT | CASSSTSGSDTQYF
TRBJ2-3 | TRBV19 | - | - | TGTGCCAGTAGTCGGGACGGCACAGATACGCAGTATTTT | CASSRDGTDTQYF
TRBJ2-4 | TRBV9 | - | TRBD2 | TGTGCCAGCAGCGTAGATAGCGGGCCCTTAAACATTCAGTACTTC | CASSVDSGPLNIQYF
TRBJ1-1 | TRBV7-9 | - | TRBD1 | TGTGCCAGCAGCCCCCGGGACAGCAAGGCTTTCTTT | CASSPRDSKAFF
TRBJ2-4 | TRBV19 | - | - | TGTGCCAGTAGTATTCCCGCAGGGGCGTTAAACATTCAGTACTTC | CASSIPAGALNIQYF
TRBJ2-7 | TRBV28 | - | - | TGTGCCAGCAGTCTCCTCGGGGACTACGAGCAGTACTTC | CASSLLGDYEQYF
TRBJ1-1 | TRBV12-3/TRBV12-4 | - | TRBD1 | TGTGCCAGCAGTCGCCAGGGGGTTGAAGCTTTCTTT | CASSRQGVEAFF
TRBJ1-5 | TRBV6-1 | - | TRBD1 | TGTGCCAGCAGACAGGGGAATCAGCCCCAGCATTTT | CASRQGNQPQHF
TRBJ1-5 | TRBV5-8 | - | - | TGTGCCAGCAGCTTGTTGGGGATTCGCAATCAGCCCCAGCATTTT | CASSLLGIRNQPQHF
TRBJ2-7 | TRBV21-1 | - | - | TGTGCCAGCAGCAAAGTAAGCGGGGGTTCTTCCTACGAGCAGTACTTC | CASSKVSGGSSYEQYF
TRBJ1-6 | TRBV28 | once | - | TGTGCCAGCAGTTTAAGGGGTTCACCCCTCCACTTT | CASSLRGSPLHF
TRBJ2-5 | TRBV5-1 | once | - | TGCGCCAGCAGCTTGGAAAGTACAAGTCCACGAGAGACCCAGTACTTC | CASSLESTSPRETQYF
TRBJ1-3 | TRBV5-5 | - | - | TGTGCCAGCAGCTTGGAACCCGGTGGAAACACCATATATTTT | CASSLEPGGNTIYF
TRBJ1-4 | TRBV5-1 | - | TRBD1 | TGCGCCAGCAGCTTAGGGACAGGGGGCGAAAAACTGTTTTTT | CASSLGTGGEKLFF
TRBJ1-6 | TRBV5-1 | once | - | TGCGCCAGCAGTTCGGGCAGGGGAGACTCACCCCTCCACTTT | CASSSGRGDSPLHF
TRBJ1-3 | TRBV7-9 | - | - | TGTGCCAGCAGCTCAGGGACCCTCTCGGGAAACACCATATATTTT | CASSSGTLSGNTIYF
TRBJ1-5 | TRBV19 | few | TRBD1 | TGTGCCAGTACTCGGACAGGGGGCTTCAATCAGCCCCAGCATTTT | CASTRTGGFNQPQHF
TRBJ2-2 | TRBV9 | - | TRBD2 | TGTGCCAGCCGACCTAGCGGGGAGAACACCGGGGAGCTGTTTTTT | CASRPSGENTGELFF
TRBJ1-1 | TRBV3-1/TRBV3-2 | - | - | TGTGCCAGTTCAACTTGGGGTGGCACTGAAGCTTTCTTT | CASSTWGGTEAFF
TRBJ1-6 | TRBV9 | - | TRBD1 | TGTGCCAGCAGCCTAGGACAGGGGGATTCACCCCTCCACTTT | CASSLGQGDSPLHF
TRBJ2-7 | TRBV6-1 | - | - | TGTGCCAGCAGTGAAAGCAGGGTCGGCTCCTACGAGCAGTACTTC | CASSESRVGSYEQYF
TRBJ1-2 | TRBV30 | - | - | TGTGCCTCCCGACACAGACGTGCGGGGGGCTACACCTTC | CASRHRRAGGYTF
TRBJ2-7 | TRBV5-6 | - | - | TGTGCCAGCAGGCCTACTTCGCAGGGGAGCTCCTACGAGCAGTACTTC | CASRPTSQGSSYEQYF
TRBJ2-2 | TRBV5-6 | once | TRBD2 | TGTGCCAGCAGCTTGGAGCGGGGCCGGGTGGACGGGGAGCTGTTTTTT | CASSLERGRVDGELFF
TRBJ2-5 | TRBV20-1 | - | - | TGCAGTGCTAGAGCCGAGGGCCAGTACTTC | CSARAEGQYF
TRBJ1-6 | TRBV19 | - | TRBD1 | TGTGCCAGTAGTTCCAGGGGGAATTCCTATAATTCACCCCTCCACTTT | CASSSRGNSYNSPLHF
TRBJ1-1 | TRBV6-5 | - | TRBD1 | TGTGCCAGCAGGAACAGGGGCCCGAACACTGAAGCTTTCTTT | CASRNRGPNTEAFF
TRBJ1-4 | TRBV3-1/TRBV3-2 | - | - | TGTGCCAGCACCCTTAGCGGGGATAATGAAAAACTGTTTTTT | CASTLSGDNEKLFF
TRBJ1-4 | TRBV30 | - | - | TGTGCCTGCAGGGCAGCTAATGAAAAACTGTTTTTT | CACRAANEKLFF
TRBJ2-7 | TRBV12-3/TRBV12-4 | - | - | TGTGCCAGCACTCAGGGGGGTGGTCACGAGCAGTACTTC | CASTQGGGHEQYF
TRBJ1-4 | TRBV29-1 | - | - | TGCAGCGTTCGAGGCCAGGGGAATGAAAAACTGTTTTTT | CSVRGQGNEKLFF
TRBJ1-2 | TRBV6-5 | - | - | TGTGCCAGCAGTTACTCGACTCAGGGCGGCTACACCTTC | CASSYSTQGGYTF
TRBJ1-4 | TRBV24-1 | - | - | TGTGCCACCCAAGGGGGAATGAATGAAAAACTGTTTTTT | CATQGGMNEKLFF
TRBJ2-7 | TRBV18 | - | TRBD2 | TGTGCCAGCTCACCCCCGGGAGGACAAGCCGAGCAGTACTTC | CASSPPGGQAEQYF
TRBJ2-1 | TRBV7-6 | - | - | TGTGCCAGCAGCTTGTGGGGCGGGAATACCTACAATGAGCAGTTCTTC | CASSLWGGNTYNEQFF
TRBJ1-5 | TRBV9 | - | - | TGTGCCAGCAGCCCGGGACTTAATCAGCCCCAGCATTTT | CASSPGLNQPQHF
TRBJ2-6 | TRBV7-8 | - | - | TGTGCCAGCAGCCCCACAGGGGGGGCGGCCAACGTCCTGACTTTC | CASSPTGGAANVLTF
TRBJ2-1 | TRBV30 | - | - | TGTGCCTGGAGTAAGGATTGGGGGTCCTACAATGAGCAGTTCTTC | CAWSKDWGSYNEQFF